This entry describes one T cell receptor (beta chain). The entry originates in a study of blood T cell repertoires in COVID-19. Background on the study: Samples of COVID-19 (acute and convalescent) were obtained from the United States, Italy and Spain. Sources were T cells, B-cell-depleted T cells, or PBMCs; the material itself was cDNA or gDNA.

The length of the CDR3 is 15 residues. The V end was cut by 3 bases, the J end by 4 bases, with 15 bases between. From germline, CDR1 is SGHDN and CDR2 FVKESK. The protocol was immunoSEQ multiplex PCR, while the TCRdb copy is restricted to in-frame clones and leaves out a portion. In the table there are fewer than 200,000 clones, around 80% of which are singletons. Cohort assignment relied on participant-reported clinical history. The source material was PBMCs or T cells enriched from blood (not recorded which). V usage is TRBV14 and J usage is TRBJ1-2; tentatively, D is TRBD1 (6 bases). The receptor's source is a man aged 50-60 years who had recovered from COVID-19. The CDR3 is CASSQQQGLGYGYTF. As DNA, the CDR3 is TGTGCCAGCAGCCAGCAACAGGGCCTTGGCTATGGCTACACCTTC.